Following are 9 T cell receptor beta chains from one sample sequenced in a study of blood T cell repertoires in COVID-19. TCRdb keeps only in-frame clones here, not all; method: immunoSEQ multiplex PCR. Here the sample spans 140,000 to 150,000 clones, more than 75% being singletons. Sequencing was done on a sample of peripheral blood. The receptor source for this set is a woman aged 45-59 years with active or convalescent COVID-19.

This chain links TRBV6-6 with TRBJ1-4; unclear D gene. The V gene's germline CDR1 is MNHNY and CDR2 SVGAGI (reference sequence). Trimming took off 2 bases at V and 1 base at J, with 8 bases between the two ends. The CDR3 spans 15 residues. CDR3: CASSYPGRTNEKLFF. DNA for the CDR3: TGTGCCAGCAGTTACCCGGGGAGAACTAATGAAAAACTGTTTTTT.

The chain recombines TRBV5-4 with TRBJ1-2; D is uncertain. The CDR3 contains 14 residues. Per the germline V gene, CDR1 is SGHNT and CDR2 is YYREEE (reference sequence). The ends were cut back, 0 bases at V and 0 bases at J, with 6 bases in the middle. CDR3 loop: CASSLDDTNYGYTF. DNA of the CDR3: TGTGCCAGCAGCTTGGACGACACTAACTATGGCTACACCTTC.

The chain couples TRBV29-1 to TRBJ2-1; 7 nucleotides align to TRBD1. There are 13 residues in the CDR3. Germline V gene sequence: CDR1 SQVTM, CDR2 ANQGSEA. The ends lost 5 bases at V and 4 bases at J; junction bases unmatched: 5. The CDR3 DNA is TGCAGCGTTTGGGCAGGGGGTTACAATGAGCAGTTCTTC. This gives the protein CSVWAGGYNEQFF.

The chain couples TRBV4-2 to TRBJ2-1; D not certain. CDR1 is LGHNA and CDR2 is YNFKEQ in the germline V gene. The CDR3 is 13 residues long. The V and J ends lost 1 base and 8 bases respectively, with 9 bases between them. The CDR3 here is CASSQVSGYEQFF. CDR3 coding DNA: TGTGCCAGCAGCCAAGTTTCAGGATATGAGCAGTTCTTC.

This clone was seen more than once but under ten times. This chain links TRBV19 with TRBJ1-5, with a possible D match to TRBD1 (5 bases). The germline V and J ends were trimmed by 6 bases and 2 bases, with 8 bases remaining between them. CDR1 LNHDA and CDR2 SQIVND come from the germline V gene (reference sequence). CDR3 length: 13 residues. CDR3 sequence reads: CASRQGRNQPQHF. The CDR3 nucleotides are TGTGCCAGTAGGCAGGGTCGCAATCAGCCCCAGCATTTT.

The CDR3: CASSFSLVETQYF. CDR3 bases: TGTGCCAGCAGCTTTAGCCTAGTCGAGACCCAGTACTTC. The chain uses TRBV5-8 and TRBJ2-5; D unresolved. Trimming left V 2 bases short and J 5 bases short, with 10 bases between. CDR3 size: 13 residues. Germline CDR1 is SGHTS and CDR2 is YDEGEE.

This chain's CDR3 is CASSGQGEKLFF. The DNA of the CDR3 is TGCGCCAGCAGCGGGCAGGGTGAAAAACTGTTTTTT. J is TRBJ1-4 and V is TRBV5-1; D is possibly TRBD1 (5 bases). This CDR3 is built from 12 residues. Germline V lookup: CDR1 SGHRS, CDR2 YFSETQ. Trimming stripped 4 bases from V and 7 bases from J, with 8 bases between. The full variable domain, in which reference TRBV5-1 and TRBJ1-4 provide the parts outside the CDR3, is KAGVTQTPRYLIKTRGQQVTLSCSPISGHRSVSWYQQTPGQGLQFLFEYFSETQRNKGNFPGRFSGRQFSNSRSEMNVSTLELGDSALYLCASSGQGEKLFFGSGTQLSVL.

The table lists this clone with a few counts. This chain connects TRBV5-1 to TRBJ2-5, with D possibly TRBD1 on 5 matching bases. Germline V CDR1 and CDR2: SGHRS, YFSETQ. V was cut by 0 bases and J by 5 bases, with 20 bases left in between. The CDR3 sequence is 17 residues long. This CDR3 reads CASSLGLTAATAETQYF. For the CDR3, the DNA is TGCGCCAGCAGCTTGGGCCTGACAGCCGCAACAGCGGAGACCCAGTACTTC.

The V and J genes are TRBV13 and TRBJ1-1, with 10 positions matching TRBD1. Losses at the gene ends were 4 bases for V and 1 base for J; bases not matched to a gene: 3. Germline lookup yields CDR1 PRHDT and CDR2 FYEKMQ (reference sequence). CDR3 length equals 15 residues. The CDR3 nucleotides read TGTGCCAGCAGCTCCGGGGACAGGGGGAACACTGAAGCTTTCTTT. It specifies CASSSGDRGNTEAFF. The whole variable domain, remainder taken from reference TRBV13 and TRBJ1-1, is AAGVIQSPRHLIKEKRETATLKCYPIPRHDTVYWYQQGPGQDPQFLISFYEKMQSDKGSIPDRFSAQQFSDYHSELNMSSLELGDSALYFCASSSGDRGNTEAFFGQGTRLTVV.